These T cell receptor beta chains were read from a single sample in a study of blood T cells in healthy people across ages. In TCRdb, the 5' RACE reads were re-called with MiXCR into one record per CDR3 protein. The repertoire holds about 680,000 distinct CDR3 sequences, with 45% to 50% as singletons. The sequencing input was blood. All receptors derive from a woman in her sixties in good health. Each CDR3 is given with its conserved first and last residue. A D gene is named only where the DNA matches it firmly. Not every row has a clone size; where given, it reads once, few, many or a size class.

J: TRBJ2-3; length: 15; size: many; D: TRBD2; V: TRBV29-1; CDR3: CSVGGLAGETDTQYF; DNA: TGCAGCGTTGGGGGACTAGCGGGAGAAACAGATACGCAGTATTTT
J: TRBJ2-5; length: 14; size: -; D: -; V: TRBV28; CDR3: CASRLSGSLGEQYF; DNA: TGTGCCAGCCGCCTCTCGGGCTCCTTGGGAGAGCAGTACTTC
J: TRBJ2-7; length: 15; size: few; D: TRBD2; V: TRBV15; CDR3: CATSNIGEGNYEQYF; DNA: TGTGCCACCAGCAACATCGGGGAGGGGAACTACGAGCAGTACTTC
J: TRBJ1-2; length: 14; size: -; D: -; V: TRBV12-3/TRBV12-4; CDR3: CASSVWGVGYGYTF; DNA: TGTGCCAGCAGTGTGTGGGGCGTGGGATATGGCTACACCTTC
J: TRBJ2-7; length: 14; size: few; D: -; V: TRBV7-2; CDR3: CASSLYSSSYEQYF; DNA: TGTGCCAGCAGCTTATATAGCAGCTCCTACGAGCAGTACTTC
J: TRBJ2-4; length: 14; size: -; D: -; V: TRBV7-3; CDR3: CASSPAPGVNIQYF; DNA: TGTGCCAGCTCTCCAGCGCCTGGCGTAAACATTCAGTACTTC
J: TRBJ2-5; length: 11; size: -; D: -; V: TRBV2; CDR3: CASRVLIFQYF; DNA: TGTGCCAGCAGGGTTCTCATATTTCAGTACTTC
J: TRBJ1-5; length: 16; size: -; D: -; V: TRBV5-6; CDR3: CASSFLQGVDNQPQHF; DNA: TGTGCCAGCAGCTTTCTACAGGGCGTGGACAATCAGCCCCAGCATTTT
J: TRBJ2-5; length: 12; size: few; D: -; V: TRBV15; CDR3: CATSRDRQTQYF; DNA: TGTGCCACCAGCAGAGATAGGCAGACCCAGTACTTC
J: TRBJ2-3; length: 15; size: -; D: -; V: TRBV20-1; CDR3: CSAAYPGSSTDTQYF; DNA: TGCAGTGCTGCCTATCCCGGATCTAGCACAGATACGCAGTATTTT
J: TRBJ2-7; length: 14; size: few; D: TRBD2; V: TRBV5-1; CDR3: CASSLDLAGVEQYF; DNA: TGCGCCAGCAGCTTGGATCTAGCGGGAGTAGAGCAGTACTTC
J: TRBJ2-1; length: 15; size: few; D: TRBD2; V: TRBV7-2; CDR3: CASSFTSSGGDEQFF; DNA: TGTGCCAGCAGCTTTACCTCTAGCGGGGGGGATGAGCAGTTCTTC
J: TRBJ2-7; length: 16; size: -; D: TRBD1; V: TRBV28; CDR3: CASSLSIVGQGYEQYF; DNA: TGTGCCAGCAGTTTATCAATCGTTGGACAGGGGTACGAGCAGTACTTC
J: TRBJ2-1; length: 18; size: -; D: TRBD2; V: TRBV9; CDR3: CASSVGLAGDYGYNEQFF; DNA: TGTGCCAGCAGCGTAGGGCTAGCGGGAGACTATGGCTACAATGAGCAGTTCTTC
J: TRBJ2-5; length: 13; size: few; D: TRBD1; V: TRBV10-3; CDR3: CASRDSFQETQYF; DNA: TGTGCCAGCCGGGACAGCTTCCAAGAGACCCAGTACTTC
J: TRBJ2-3; length: 13; size: -; D: -; V: TRBV5-1; CDR3: CASRGEGTDTQYF; DNA: TGCGCCAGCAGGGGAGAAGGGACAGATACGCAGTATTTT
J: TRBJ2-1; length: 17; size: -; D: -; V: TRBV10-3; CDR3: CAISIITGHRSYNEQFF; DNA: TGTGCCATCAGCATCATAACGGGACACCGCTCCTACAATGAGCAGTTCTTC
J: TRBJ2-4; length: 11; size: few; D: -; V: TRBV27; CDR3: CASPAKNIQYF; DNA: TGTGCCAGCCCGGCCAAAAACATTCAGTACTTC
J: TRBJ2-1; length: 15; size: -; D: -; V: TRBV20-1; CDR3: CSAREMGKRGNEQFF; DNA: TGCAGTGCTAGAGAGATGGGGAAGAGGGGGAATGAGCAGTTCTTC
J: TRBJ2-1; length: 14; size: -; D: -; V: TRBV9; CDR3: CASSVAGQINEQFF; DNA: TGTGCCAGCAGCGTAGCGGGTCAGATCAATGAGCAGTTCTTC
J: TRBJ2-3; length: 16; size: few; D: -; V: TRBV7-3; CDR3: CASSLFSGALTDTQYF; DNA: TGTGCCAGCAGCTTATTTTCGGGGGCGCTTACAGATACGCAGTATTTT
J: TRBJ2-7; length: 15; size: few; D: -; V: TRBV5-1; CDR3: CASSFEGRGTGEQYF; DNA: TGCGCCAGCAGCTTCGAAGGGCGGGGAACAGGAGAGCAGTACTTC
J: TRBJ2-4; length: 16; size: -; D: -; V: TRBV20-1; CDR3: CSARNRETVTKNIQYF; DNA: TGCAGTGCTAGGAACCGGGAGACAGTAACCAAAAACATTCAGTACTTC
J: TRBJ1-4; length: 15; size: -; D: TRBD1; V: TRBV7-2; CDR3: CASSPRTGKDEKLFF; DNA: TGTGCCAGCAGCCCCCGGACAGGGAAGGATGAAAAACTGTTTTTT
J: TRBJ2-7; length: 14; size: -; D: -; V: TRBV27; CDR3: CASSPWGDSYEQYF; DNA: TGTGCCAGCAGTCCCTGGGGGGACTCCTACGAGCAGTACTTC
J: TRBJ2-1; length: 14; size: -; D: -; V: TRBV5-8; CDR3: CASPPTTGGNELFF; DNA: TGTGCCAGCCCCCCTACGACTGGGGGCAATGAGCTGTTCTTC
J: TRBJ2-5; length: 14; size: -; D: -; V: TRBV7-6; CDR3: CASSLMNRKGTQYF; DNA: TGTGCCAGCAGCTTAATGAACAGGAAAGGGACCCAGTACTTC
J: TRBJ1-2; length: 13; size: -; D: -; V: TRBV20-1; CDR3: CSARISVPYGYTF; DNA: TGCAGTGCTAGAATCTCAGTCCCATATGGCTACACCTTC
J: TRBJ2-3; length: 12; size: -; D: -; V: TRBV2; CDR3: CASSGLSDTQYF; DNA: TGTGCCAGCAGTGGTCTGTCAGATACGCAGTATTTT
J: TRBJ2-7; length: 16; size: once; D: -; V: TRBV19; CDR3: CASSIGGAQGAYEQYF; DNA: TGTGCCAGTAGTATCGGCGGGGCTCAGGGGGCCTACGAGCAGTACTTC
J: TRBJ2-4; length: 15; size: -; D: -; V: TRBV21-1; CDR3: CASSKVALNGGIQYF; DNA: TGTGCCAGCAGCAAAGTAGCACTCAACGGAGGCATTCAGTACTTC
J: TRBJ2-1; length: 14; size: few; D: TRBD1; V: TRBV6-5; CDR3: CASTPPGQGGEQFF; DNA: TGTGCCAGCACCCCTCCGGGACAGGGGGGTGAGCAGTTCTTC
J: TRBJ2-3; length: 14; size: -; D: TRBD2; V: TRBV20-1; CDR3: CSAVSGRRGDTQYF; DNA: TGCAGTGCTGTGAGCGGGAGAAGAGGAGATACGCAGTATTTT
J: TRBJ2-7; length: 12; size: few; D: TRBD1; V: TRBV29-1; CDR3: CSVRQGSDEQYF; DNA: TGCAGTGTCCGACAGGGTTCCGACGAGCAGTACTTC
J: TRBJ2-1; length: 15; size: -; D: -; V: TRBV7-3; CDR3: CASSPLGGTAKEQFF; DNA: TGTGCCAGCAGCCCCCTAGGCGGGACTGCAAAGGAGCAGTTCTTC
J: TRBJ2-7; length: 16; size: once; D: TRBD2; V: TRBV5-1; CDR3: CASSLGLRTSSYEQYF; DNA: TGCGCCAGCAGCTTGGGGTTGCGGACTAGCTCCTACGAGCAGTACTTC
J: TRBJ2-3; length: 13; size: -; D: -; V: TRBV20-1; CDR3: CSARGPWGDTQYF; DNA: TGCAGTGCTAGAGGGCCCTGGGGAGATACGCAGTATTTT
J: TRBJ2-5; length: 13; size: -; D: -; V: TRBV7-9; CDR3: CASSGQSGETQYF; DNA: TGTGCCAGCAGCGGCCAATCGGGGGAGACCCAGTACTTC
J: TRBJ2-7; length: 15; size: -; D: -; V: TRBV7-9; CDR3: CASSPRGGPSYEQYF; DNA: TGTGCCAGCAGCCCCCGTGGGGGCCCGTCCTACGAGCAGTACTTC
J: TRBJ2-3; length: 17; size: -; D: -; V: TRBV29-1; CDR3: CSVGGAVSGKGTDTQYF; DNA: TGCAGCGTTGGAGGAGCGGTTAGCGGAAAAGGCACAGATACGCAGTATTTT
J: TRBJ2-3; length: 15; size: few; D: -; V: TRBV7-2; CDR3: CASSLGGKATDTQYF; DNA: TGTGCCAGCAGCTTAGGGGGCAAGGCCACAGATACGCAGTATTTT